A single sample is the source of the 25 T cell receptor beta chains below, sequenced in a study of blood T cell repertoires in COVID-19. Method: immunoSEQ multiplex PCR; TCRdb's copy keeps in-frame clones and lacks some. This table has 12,000 to 15,000 clones, over 65% appearing once. What was sequenced was peripheral blood. Source of these receptors: a man aged 40-55 years with active or convalescent COVID-19.

The CDR3 here is CASSQGEGLAGFGTGELFF. In nucleotides, the CDR3 is TGTGCCAGCAGCCAAGGGGAAGGACTAGCGGGGTTCGGGACCGGGGAGCTGTTTTTT. The chain uses TRBV4-2 and TRBJ2-2; 12 positions agree with TRBD2. This CDR3 spans 19 amino acids. Germline V gene lookup returns CDR1 LGHNA and CDR2 YNFKEQ. The trim removed 1 base at V and 5 bases at J, leaving 11 bases unmatched.

This chain links TRBV28 with TRBJ2-7; D perhaps matches TRBD2 (6 bases). CDR1 is MDHEN and CDR2 is SYDVKM in the germline V gene. The germline V and J ends were trimmed by 3 bases and 2 bases, with 8 bases remaining between them. The CDR3 loop spans 13 amino acids. The CDR3 region is CASSLGGPYEQYF. As DNA, the CDR3 is TGTGCCAGCAGTTTGGGGGGTCCCTACGAGCAGTACTTC.

The chain recombines TRBV11-2 with TRBJ1-1; a possible D gene is TRBD1 (6 bases). The V end lost 4 bases, the J end lost 5 bases, and 23 bases lay between the germline ends. The CDR3 is 17 amino acids. The germline gives CDR1 SGHAT, CDR2 FQNNGV. The DNA for the CDR3 is TGTGCCAGCAGCTCGGACCTCTGGGCGGGGGCTAGAACTGAAGCTTTCTTT. It translates to CASSSDLWAGARTEAFF.

The chain employs TRBV29-1 and TRBJ2-7, with D possibly matching TRBD1 (6 bases). The germline gives CDR1 SQVTM, CDR2 ANQGSEA. V lost 6 bases, J lost 2 bases, and 20 bases lay in between. CDR3 length: 15 residues. In DNA, the CDR3 is TGCAGCGTGACGCCCGCCACAGGGTCCACCTACGAGCAGTACTTC. Translated: CSVTPATGSTYEQYF.

This clone is a singleton in its sample. V gene TRBV7-2 combines with J gene TRBJ2-3; 8 positions agree with TRBD2. The CDR3 covers 16 residues. Germline V CDR1 and CDR2: SGHTA, FQGNSA. V lost 5 bases, J lost 4 bases, and 11 bases stayed unmatched. CDR3 DNA sequence: TGTGCCAGCAGCCCACGGGCGGGACTAGGTGCAGATACGCAGTATTTT. It codes for CASSPRAGLGADTQYF.

The rearrangement uses TRBV24-1 and TRBJ2-3, with D possibly matching TRBD2 (5 bases). The germline V and J ends were trimmed by 6 bases and 3 bases, with 9 bases remaining between them. The CDR3 spans 13 residues. Germline-derived CDR1 and CDR2 are KGHDR and SFDVKD. The CDR3 protein is CATSRGGTDTQYF. CDR3 DNA sequence: TGTGCCACCAGTCGGGGTGGTACAGATACGCAGTATTTT.

This clone has more than one count but fewer than ten. V gene TRBV2 combines with J gene TRBJ1-1, with no clear D. Between the trimmed V and J ends, which lost 6 bases and 5 bases, there was a span of 13 bases. Germline V gene data show CDR1 as SNHLY and CDR2 as FYNNEI. CDR3 length: 13 amino acids. The CDR3 region has the DNA TGTGCCAGCAGCCACAGCCGGGATACTGAAGCTTTCTTT. It specifies CASSHSRDTEAFF.

The chain recombines TRBV2 with TRBJ1-5; no clear D gene. CDR3 length: 15 residues. V gave up 2 bases and J gave up 7 bases, with 15 bases separating them. CDR1 SNHLY and CDR2 FYNNEI come from the germline V gene. The CDR3 sequence: CASSETPRQVQPQHF. CDR3 DNA sequence: TGTGCCAGCAGTGAAACGCCCAGGCAAGTCCAGCCCCAGCATTTT.

Only one count was recorded for this clone. The chain recombines TRBV10-1 with TRBJ2-5; tentative D call: TRBD1 (6 bases). The CDR3 contains 13 residues. The germline V gene encodes CDR1 WNHNN and CDR2 SYGVQD (reference sequence). V lost 5 bases to trimming and J lost 7 bases, with 14 bases between them. CDR3 residues: CASSSQGSGTQYF. DNA for the CDR3: TGCGCCAGCAGTTCTCAGGGGTCTGGGACCCAGTACTTC.

V gene TRBV15 combines with J gene TRBJ2-7; D is perhaps TRBD1 (6 bases). The CDR3 extends over 14 amino acids. With 0 bases removed from V and 2 bases from J, the gap between germline ends came to 8 bases. Germline V gives CDR1 LNHNV, CDR2 YYDKDF (reference sequence). CDR3 region: CATSRDRGAYEQYF. The CDR3 bases are TGTGCCACCAGCAGAGACAGGGGAGCCTACGAGCAGTACTTC.

The V gene is TRBV3-1 (or the pseudogene TRBV3-2), the J gene TRBJ1-5; D gene unclear. V lost 2 bases and J lost 6, with 8 bases in between. CDR1 is LGHDT, CDR2 YNNKEL, per germline (reference sequence). CDR3 length equals 13 residues. The CDR3 sequence is CASSQTSVQPQHF. In nucleotides, the CDR3 is TGTGCCAGCAGCCAAACCTCGGTTCAGCCCCAGCATTTT.

J is TRBJ1-5 and V is TRBV7-8, with 8 bases that match TRBD1. Trimming removed 5 bases from V and 6 bases from J; junction bases left unmatched: 9. Germline V gene data show CDR1 as SGHVS and CDR2 as FQNEAQ. The CDR3 is 15 amino acids. Written as DNA, the CDR3 is TGTGCCAGCAGCGCCCTTGGACAGGGAAGTCAGCCCCAGCATTTT. Protein: CASSALGQGSQPQHF.

The chain carries TRBV5-4 and TRBJ2-1; TRBD2 aligns across 7 bases. This CDR3 contains 14 residues. V dropped 6 bases and J dropped 2; count of bases not matched to a gene: 5. Looked up from germline, CDR1 is SGHNT and CDR2 is YYREEE (reference sequence). This CDR3 is CASTFGGAYNEQFF. CDR3 DNA: TGTGCCAGCACCTTTGGGGGGGCCTACAATGAGCAGTTCTTC. The full variable domain, with the rest looked up from reference TRBV5-4 and TRBJ2-1, is ETGVTQSPTHLIKTRGQQVTLRCSSQSGHNTVSWYQQALGQGPQFIFQYYREEENGRGNFPPRFSGLQFPNYSSELNVNALELDDSALYLCASTFGGAYNEQFFGPGTRLTVL.

This clone was picked up a small number of times. V and J are TRBV10-3 and TRBJ1-1, with unresolved D. The CDR3 has 15 amino acids. V was pared by 0 bases and J by 6 bases, with 14 bases between. Germline lookup yields CDR1 ENHRY and CDR2 SYGVKD. DNA for the CDR3: TGTGCCATCAGTGAGTCGGCCGGGATTAAGGCTGAAGCTTTCTTT. This codes for CAISESAGIKAEAFF.

The genes are TRBV5-5 and TRBJ1-1; D is unclear. V dropped 0 bases and J dropped 11 bases, with 14 bases sitting between them. CDR1 SGHKS and CDR2 YYEKEE come from the germline V gene (reference sequence). The CDR3 has 13 amino acids. In nucleotides, the CDR3 is TGTGCCAGCAGCTTGGAGCCGGGATTGTTGGCTTTCTTT. This encodes CASSLEPGLLAFF.

CDR3 DNA: TGTGCCAGCAGCCTCGAACAGGGGGCGGGGCGCTATGGCTACACCTTC. As protein: CASSLEQGAGRYGYTF. The chain is built from TRBV25-1 and TRBJ1-2; 9 nucleotides align to TRBD1. The J segment lost 4 bases and the V segment lost 6 bases, leaving 12 bases of the junction unmatched. The CDR3 has 16 residues. Germline CDR1 and CDR2: MGHDK and SYGVNS.

This clone was seen only a few times. The V and J genes are TRBV9 and TRBJ2-1; a possible D gene is TRBD1 (7 bases). The germline V gene encodes CDR1 SGDLS and CDR2 YYNGEE. Trimming pared 4 bases from V and 3 bases from J, leaving 14 bases between. CDR3 length: 15 residues. The CDR3, as DNA: TGTGCCAGCAGCTACGCAGGGGGGAGCTACAATGAGCAGTTCTTC. Encoded protein: CASSYAGGSYNEQFF.

The chain recombines TRBV21-1 with TRBJ1-6. TRBV21-1 is classified as a pseudogene. This CDR3 is built from 18 residues. CDR3 sequence: CASSKGVHRRERNSPLHF. The CDR3 DNA reads TGTGCCAGCAGCAAGGGAGTCCACAGGAGGGAGAGGAATTCACCCCTCCACTTT.

This chain uses TRBV7-9 with TRBJ1-2; 7 bases map to TRBD1. V dropped 6 bases and J dropped 6; count of bases not matched to a gene: 7. This CDR3 region has 13 residues. The V gene's germline CDR1 is SEHNR and CDR2 FQNEAQ (reference sequence). The CDR3 DNA is TGTGCCAGCAGACTCGGACAGGCCCATGGCTACACCTTC. Its protein product is CASRLGQAHGYTF. The whole variable domain, filled in from reference TRBV7-9 and TRBJ1-2, reads DTGVSQNPRHKITKRGQNVTFRCDPISEHNRLYWYRQTLGQGPEFLTYFQNEAQLEKSRLLSDRFSAERPKGSFSTLEIQRTEQGDSAMYLCASRLGQAHGYTFGSGTRLTVV.

The chain carries TRBV4-2 and TRBJ2-5, with a possible D match to TRBD1 (6 bases). This CDR3 comprises 14 residues. V lost 4 bases to trimming and J lost 3 bases, with 12 bases between them. The germline V gene has CDR1 LGHNA and CDR2 YNFKEQ. The CDR3 reads CASSRLGQKETQYF. In DNA form, the CDR3 reads TGTGCCAGCAGCCGCCTCGGACAGAAAGAGACCCAGTACTTC.

The V and J genes are TRBV6-6 and TRBJ2-1, with 9 nucleotides matching TRBD2. The trim removed 8 bases at V and 5 bases at J, leaving 10 bases unmatched. Germline CDR1 MNHNY, CDR2 SVGAGI (reference sequence). This CDR3 has 15 residues. The CDR3 nucleotides read TGTGCCAGCCTCGGGGCTAGCGGGACGGACAATGAGCAGTTCTTC. It yields the protein CASLGASGTDNEQFF.

The chain has TRBV4-2 and TRBJ2-3; TRBD1 aligns across 7 bases. Germline-derived CDR1 and CDR2 are LGHNA and YNFKEQ. The CDR3 covers 16 residues. Trimming removed 0 bases from V and 4 bases from J; junction bases left unmatched: 7. CDR3 amino acids: CASSQDGDRDADTQYF. In DNA, the CDR3 is TGTGCCAGCAGCCAAGACGGAGACAGGGACGCAGATACGCAGTATTTT.

V and J are TRBV7-7 and TRBJ2-3, with 9 bases matching TRBD1. The V gene's germline CDR1 is SSHAT and CDR2 FNYEAQ (reference sequence). Trimming took 3 bases from V and 8 from J; bases not matched to a gene: 9. The CDR3 is 15 residues long. The CDR3 DNA follows: TGTGCCAGCAGCTTGGCGGGACAGGGCCAAGGTACGCAGTATTTT. It codes for CASSLAGQGQGTQYF.

The genes are TRBV10-2 and TRBJ1-6; possibly TRBD1 for D (6 bases). The CDR3 is 13 residues long. Trimming pared 6 bases from V and 8 bases from J, leaving 11 bases between. Germline V gene data show CDR1 as WSHSY and CDR2 as SAAADI. CDR3 coding DNA: TGCGCCAGCAGATTCAACAGGGATTCACCCCTCCACTTT. Its translation is CASRFNRDSPLHF.

Only one count was recorded for this clone. The chain recombines TRBV11-2 with TRBJ2-5, with 16 bases identical to TRBD2. V lost 4 bases, J lost 8 bases, and 13 bases stayed unmatched. CDR1 is SGHAT and CDR2 is FQNNGV in the germline V gene. The CDR3 has 18 amino acids. The CDR3 is CASSSELGTSGGAETQYF. The CDR3 DNA reads as TGTGCCAGCAGCTCTGAATTGGGGACTAGCGGGGGGGCGGAAACCCAGTACTTC.